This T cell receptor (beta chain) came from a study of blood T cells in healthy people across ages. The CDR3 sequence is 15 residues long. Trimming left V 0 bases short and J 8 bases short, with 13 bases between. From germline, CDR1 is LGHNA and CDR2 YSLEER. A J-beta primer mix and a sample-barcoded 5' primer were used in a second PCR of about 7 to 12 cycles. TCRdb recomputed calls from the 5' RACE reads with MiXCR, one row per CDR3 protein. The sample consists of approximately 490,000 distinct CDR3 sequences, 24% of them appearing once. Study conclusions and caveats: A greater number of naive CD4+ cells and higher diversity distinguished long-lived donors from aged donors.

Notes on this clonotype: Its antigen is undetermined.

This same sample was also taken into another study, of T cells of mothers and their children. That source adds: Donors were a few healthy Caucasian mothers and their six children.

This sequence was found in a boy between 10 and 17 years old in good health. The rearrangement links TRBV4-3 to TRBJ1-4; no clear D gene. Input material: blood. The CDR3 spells CASSQDWARIEKLFF. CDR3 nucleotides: TGCGCCAGCAGCCAAGATTGGGCGCGAATAGAAAAACTGTTTTTT.